This T cell receptor beta chain was retrieved from a study of breast tumors, draining lymph nodes, adjacent tissues. Study findings and constraints: Luminal-like breast cancer showed significantly higher tumor–nontumor repertoire similarity than basal-like. Data fit most tumor T cells coming from lymph node, expanding in tumor.

TCRdb reprocessed the multiplex PCR reads with MiXCR, giving one entry per CDR3 protein. The sample lists around 230,000 distinct CDR3 sequences, under 35% seen once, with about 3.9% in the top ten. Comment on this clonotype: Its target is unknown. At one of its ends the junction is not consistent with the germline gene, which may arise from a read error.

Axillary draining lymph nodes of breast cancer patients supplied the node samples. The V gene's germline CDR1 is SNHLY and CDR2 FYNNEI. The CDR3 runs to 15 residues. The sample taken for sequencing was axillary lymph node tissue. This TCR derives from a female donor with breast cancer. Some clones in this sample may be carry-over from other donors' samples. The chain carries TRBV2 and TRBJ2-2; D is possibly TRBD2 (5 bases). CDR3 sequence: CASSEALANTGELSW. CDR3 DNA: TGTGCCAGCAGTGAAGCGCTGGCGAACACCGGGGAGCTGTCTTGG.